This T cell receptor (beta chain) originates from a study of shared clonotypes between healthy human individuals. For the study at large: In total, the donors were a couple of women and a few men aged 18 to 49. Findings and limits, study-wide: Larger estimated richness was generally recorded for naive subsets relative to memory subsets. Generation probability values for non-shared clonotypes were lower than those for clonotypes shared by all four donors.

Germline V CDR1 and CDR2: SGHRS, YFSETQ. There are 15 residues in the CDR3. V lost 0 bases and J lost 9; bases outside the gene matches: 5. Splitting of CD4+ cells produced CD45RA+ naive and CD45RA-negative memory subsets. TCRdb keeps only in-frame clones here, not all; method: immunoSEQ multiplex PCR. The data hold some 2,000,000 clones, with approximately 95% observed a single time. About this clone itself: Its antigen is undetermined. This sample also contains other DNA sequences that code for the same CDR3.

This sequence joins TRBV5-1 and TRBJ1-6, with TRBD1 matching over 8 bases. The material sequenced was naive CD4+ T cells sorted from blood. Subset indicated: CD45RA+ positively selected. The TCR was taken from a man aged 18 to 35 in good health. The CDR3 here is CASSLEGQGGSPLHF. CDR3 in DNA: TGCGCCAGCAGCTTGGAAGGACAGGGAGGTTCACCCCTCCACTTT.